A single sample gave rise to the 26 T cell receptor beta chains below, sequenced in a study of cytomegalovirus exposure and HLA in healthy donors. 60 Vbeta and 13 Jbeta primers were used in PCR. Repertoires were generated with immunoSEQ multiplex PCR, while TCRdb's copy carries only in-frame clones and drops some. The repertoire holds fewer than 150,000 clones, with 60% to 85% as singletons. Material for sequencing was PBMCs. These TCRs come from a man aged 50-59 years in good health and CMV-seropositive.

The V and J genes are TRBV27 and TRBJ2-7; 10 positions match TRBD2. The V and J ends lost 6 bases and 3 bases, in that order; junction bases with no gene match: 20. In germline, CDR1 is MNHEY, CDR2 SMNVEV (reference sequence). CDR3 length: 19 amino acids. CDR3 in DNA: TGTGCCAGCAGCCTCCGGTGGGCAGGGGAGACTAGCGGGCGCTACGAGCAGTACTTC. Translation gives CASSLRWAGETSGRYEQYF.

The chain couples TRBV25-1 to TRBJ2-7; tentative D call: TRBD1 (5 bases). Trimming pared 1 base from V and 0 bases from J, leaving 10 bases between. CDR1 and CDR2 (germline): MGHDK, SYGVNS. The CDR3 runs to 15 residues. The DNA of the CDR3 is TGTGCCAGCAGTGAATTCCCAGGGTCCTCCTACGAGCAGTACTTC. The encoded protein is CASSEFPGSSYEQYF.

V is TRBV5-1 and J is TRBJ1-6, with 8 bases that match TRBD1. This CDR3 has 17 residues. V shed 0 bases and J 7 bases; nucleotides not matched to a gene: 9. Germline lookup yields CDR1 SGHRS and CDR2 YFSETQ. The CDR3 spells CASSLDPAGGGNSPLHF. The DNA of the CDR3 is TGCGCCAGCAGCTTGGATCCCGCAGGGGGCGGGAATTCACCCCTCCACTTT.

The chain combines TRBV11-2 with TRBJ1-2, with D maybe TRBD1 (5 bases). Germline assignment: CDR1 SGHAT and CDR2 FQNNGV. V lost 4 bases, J lost 7 bases, and 13 bases lay in between. The CDR3 is made up of 13 amino acids. The CDR3 sequence is CASSSPGGTGYTF. Written as DNA, the CDR3 is TGTGCCAGCAGCTCCCCAGGAGGGACTGGCTACACCTTC.

This rearrangement joins TRBV30 to TRBJ2-5; 10 positions agree with TRBD2. This CDR3 contains 15 residues. CDR1 is GTSNPN, CDR2 SVGIG, per germline (reference sequence). After removal of 4 bases from V and 5 bases from J, the junction contained 10 bases not matched to a gene. This CDR3 is CAWTGAGGFMETQYF. The CDR3 DNA is TGTGCCTGGACGGGAGCGGGAGGGTTTATGGAGACCCAGTACTTC.

V gene TRBV28 combines with J gene TRBJ2-1; D might be TRBD1 (5 bases). The CDR3 contains 15 residues. Germline V gives CDR1 MDHEN, CDR2 SYDVKM. V was pared by 6 bases and J by 6 bases, with 18 bases between. CDR3 protein: CASSRQVRRGNEQFF. CDR3 in DNA: TGTGCCAGCAGCCGCCAGGTTCGTAGGGGCAATGAGCAGTTCTTC.

The gene calls are TRBV5-4 and TRBJ1-3, with TRBD1 matching 7 bases. Looked up from germline, CDR1 is SGHNT and CDR2 is YYREEE (reference sequence). Germline trimming cut 3 bases from V and 2 bases from J; bases unmatched to any gene: 8. CDR3 length equals 16 residues. The CDR3 spells CASSSETGLAGNTIYF. The CDR3 nucleotides are TGTGCCAGCAGCTCGGAGACAGGGCTGGCTGGAAACACCATATATTTT.

This sequence joins TRBV19 and TRBJ2-6, with a tentative D call TRBD2 (5 bases). CDR3 length: 15 amino acids. V was shortened by 10 bases and J by 2 bases, with 15 bases between the two germline ends. Germline CDR1 reads LNHDA; CDR2 reads SQIVND (reference sequence). Here the CDR3 DNA reads TGTGCCACTAATCGGGGTGTCCCTGGGGCCAACGTCCTGACTTTC. Translation gives CATNRGVPGANVLTF.

The chain employs TRBV9 and TRBJ1-1, with D uncertain. Germline assignment: CDR1 SGDLS and CDR2 YYNGEE. V was pared by 2 bases and J by 0 bases, with 8 bases between. The CDR3 runs to 14 residues. CDR3 in amino acids: CASSVEVMNTEAFF. The CDR3 DNA follows: TGTGCCAGCAGCGTGGAGGTGATGAACACTGAAGCTTTCTTT.

The chain couples TRBV27 to TRBJ1-2; D is perhaps TRBD1 (6 bases). This CDR3 contains 15 residues. V lost 3 bases, J lost 7 bases, and 18 bases lay in between. Germline V gene data show CDR1 as MNHEY and CDR2 as SMNVEV (reference sequence). CDR3 region: CASSLSGGGAGGYTF. CDR3 in DNA: TGTGCCAGCAGTTTGTCGGGTGGGGGGGCTGGTGGCTACACCTTC.

The V gene is TRBV30, the J gene TRBJ1-2, with 7 nucleotides matching TRBD1. The length of the CDR3 is 13 residues. From germline, CDR1 is GTSNPN and CDR2 SVGIG (reference sequence). Trimming cost V 6 bases and J 7 bases; bases outside gene matches: 11. The DNA of the CDR3 is TGTGCCTGCCCCCAGGGGGAGTCTGGTGGCTACACCTTC. Its protein is CACPQGESGGYTF.

This clone was recorded only once. V gene TRBV13 combines with J gene TRBJ2-3; 7 nucleotides match TRBD2. V shed 5 bases, J shed 5 bases, and the junction held 13 bases outside the gene matches. Germline V gives CDR1 PRHDT, CDR2 FYEKMQ (reference sequence). The CDR3 runs 16 residues. The CDR3 here is CASSLEAQRGRDTQYF. The CDR3 coding sequence is TGTGCCAGCAGCCTAGAGGCCCAGCGGGGAAGAGATACGCAGTATTTT.

The rearrangement joins TRBV2 to TRBJ2-1; 12 nucleotides match TRBD1. The V segment lost 6 bases and the J segment 7 bases; nucleotides outside the gene matches: 7. The CDR3 is 15 residues long. CDR1 is SNHLY and CDR2 is FYNNEI in the germline V gene. The CDR3 protein is CASRAGTGGFNEQFF. CDR3 nucleotides: TGTGCCAGCAGGGCCGGGACAGGGGGCTTTAATGAGCAGTTCTTC.

V is TRBV9 and J is TRBJ1-2; TRBD1 matches at 8 bases. CDR1 and CDR2 (germline): SGDLS, YYNGEE. The CDR3 covers 15 residues. V dropped 4 bases and J dropped 4; count of bases not matched to a gene: 9. The CDR3 protein is CASSPSDRGGYGYTF. CDR3 DNA: TGTGCCAGCAGCCCCTCCGACAGGGGCGGCTATGGCTACACCTTC.

This rearrangement joins TRBV5-1 to TRBJ2-1, with TRBD1 as a possible D gene (6 bases). In germline, CDR1 is SGHRS, CDR2 YFSETQ. CDR3 length: 16 amino acids. Trimming cost V 4 bases and J 4 bases, with 18 bases left between them. The CDR3 bases are TGCGCCAGCAGCACCACCTACAGGGTGGGTTACAATGAGCAGTTCTTC. Protein sequence: CASSTTYRVGYNEQFF.

This rearrangement joins TRBV6-6 to TRBJ1-1; no clear D. Germline V gene data show CDR1 as MNHNY and CDR2 as SVGAGI (reference sequence). This CDR3 is 14 amino acids long. Trimming took 2 bases from V and 1 from J, leaving 8 bases between them. DNA for the CDR3: TGTGCCAGCAGTTACAATGCGGGGAACACTGAAGCTTTCTTT. Translated: CASSYNAGNTEAFF.

The gene calls are TRBV4-1 and TRBJ2-1; no definite D call. Trimming stripped 0 bases from V and 0 bases from J, with 9 bases between. The germline gives CDR1 MGHRA, CDR2 YSYEKL. CDR3 length equals 16 residues. This chain's CDR3 is CASSQEPGRSYNEQFF. CDR3 nucleotide sequence: TGCGCCAGCAGCCAAGAACCGGGTCGCTCCTACAATGAGCAGTTCTTC.

A few counts support this clone. J is TRBJ2-6 and V is TRBV4-2; D might be TRBD2 (6 bases). V was shortened by 0 bases and J by 0 bases, with 12 bases between the two germline ends. Germline V gene data show CDR1 as LGHNA and CDR2 as YNFKEQ. This CDR3 comprises 18 residues. Here the CDR3 DNA reads TGTGCCAGCAGCCAAGATGTGCTAGCGCCCTCTGGGGCCAACGTCCTGACTTTC. Its translation is CASSQDVLAPSGANVLTF.

This chain connects TRBV7-9 to TRBJ1-6, with TRBD1 matching over 7 bases. This CDR3 has 16 residues. With 5 bases clipped from V and 4 bases from J, the junction kept 8 bases outside the gene matches. From germline, CDR1 is SEHNR and CDR2 FQNEAQ (reference sequence). The CDR3 nucleotides read TGTGCCAGCAGCGCACCGGCGGGACAGTATAATTCACCCCTCCACTTT. It encodes CASSAPAGQYNSPLHF.

The CDR3 here is CASRRLASYNEQFF. DNA of the CDR3: TGTGCCAGCAGGAGACTAGCGAGCTACAATGAGCAGTTCTTC. The chain couples TRBV2 to TRBJ2-1, with TRBD2 matching 8 bases. Germline V lookup: CDR1 SNHLY, CDR2 FYNNEI. Germline trimming cut 6 bases from V and 3 bases from J; bases unmatched to any gene: 4. There are 14 residues in the CDR3.

The rearrangement joins TRBV4-1 to TRBJ1-5, with D possibly being TRBD1 (6 bases). Trimming took 0 bases from V and 7 from J, leaving 22 bases between them. Germline loops: CDR1 MGHRA, CDR2 YSYEKL. The CDR3 consists of 18 residues. The CDR3 protein is CASSQELGQPNLRQPQHF. The DNA of the CDR3 is TGCGCCAGCAGCCAAGAATTAGGACAGCCGAATCTGAGGCAGCCCCAGCATTTT.

The chain combines TRBV7-2 with TRBJ2-1, with 16 bases matching TRBD2. Germline V gene lookup returns CDR1 SGHTA and CDR2 FQGNSA. V lost 4 bases and J lost 7; bases outside the gene matches: 1. CDR3 length: 15 residues. CDR3 in amino acids: CASSSGLAGGNEQFF. Written as DNA, the CDR3 is TGTGCCAGCAGCTCGGGACTAGCGGGAGGGAATGAGCAGTTCTTC. Based on the CDR3 plus reference TRBV7-2 and TRBJ2-1, the full variable domain is GAGVSQSPSNKVTEKGKDVELRCDPISGHTALYWYRQSLGQGLEFLIYFQGNSAPDKSGLPSDRFSAERTGGSVSTLTIQRTQQEDSAVYLCASSSGLAGGNEQFFGPGTRLTVL.

This rearrangement joins TRBV2 to TRBJ2-6; 10 bases map to TRBD1. The V gene's germline CDR1 is SNHLY and CDR2 FYNNEI. After removal of 6 bases from V and 1 base from J, the junction contained 9 bases not matched to a gene. This CDR3 comprises 18 residues. CDR3 protein: CASRRPGQGSSGANVLTF. The CDR3 nucleotides are TGTGCCAGCAGGAGGCCGGGACAGGGGTCTTCTGGGGCCAACGTCCTGACTTTC.

The rearrangement uses TRBV19 and TRBJ2-1, with D uncertain. Germline V gives CDR1 LNHDA, CDR2 SQIVND (reference sequence). V lost 3 bases to trimming and J lost 6 bases, with 6 bases between them. There are 12 residues in the CDR3. The CDR3 nucleotides are TGTGCCAGTAGTATTTTTAGCAATGAGCAGTTCTTC. Residues: CASSIFSNEQFF.

This chain links TRBV27 with TRBJ2-3, with a tentative D call TRBD2 (5 bases). The CDR3 length is 9 residues. Germline V lookup: CDR1 MNHEY, CDR2 SMNVEV (reference sequence). V gave up 11 bases and J gave up 6 bases, with 6 bases separating them. The DNA of the CDR3 is TGTGCCCCGGGGGATACGCAGTATTTT. Translation: CAPGDTQYF.

The CDR3 spells CASRTQSSGNTIYF. CDR3 nucleotide sequence: TGTGCCAGTAGAACTCAAAGCTCTGGAAACACCATATATTTT. The V call is TRBV19, the J call TRBJ1-3, with D uncertain. CDR1 and CDR2 from the germline V gene are LNHDA and SQIVND (reference sequence). The V and J ends lost 6 bases and 0 bases respectively, with 9 bases between them. The CDR3 extends over 14 amino acids. Filled out from reference TRBV19 and TRBJ1-3, the complete variable domain reads DGGITQSPKYLFRKEGQNVTLSCEQNLNHDAMYWYRQDPGQGLRLIYYSQIVNDFQKGDIAEGYSVSREKKESFPLTVTSAQKNPTAFYLCASRTQSSGNTIYFGEGSWLTVV.